This T cell receptor beta chain was obtained from a study of shared clonotypes between healthy human individuals. Study information: Every donor yielded three CD4 naive, three CD4 memory, two CD8 naive and one CD8 memory plate.

This CDR3 spans 16 amino acids. After removal of 4 bases from V and 0 bases from J, the junction contained 9 bases not matched to a gene. Germline V gene lookup returns CDR1 SGHRS and CDR2 YFSETQ. Per sorted-subset replicate PCR, input was 150 to 250 ng DNA, representing roughly 30,000 T cell genomes. Profiled with immunoSEQ multiplex PCR; TCRdb holds only in-frame clones, not every one. The sample shows about 2.1 million clones, 93% of them seen only once. Naive CD8 cells lacked CD45RO and underwent positive selection for CCR7, leaving out terminally differentiated effector memory CD45RA+ cells. Input material: naive CD8+ T cells from PBMCs. The sequence came from a man aged 18 to 29 in good health. Some clones in this sample may be carry-over from other donors' samples. The genes are TRBV5-1 and TRBJ1-1, with 7 bases identical to TRBD1. This CDR3 reads CASSRNRGRMNTEAFF. In DNA form, the CDR3 reads TGCGCCAGCAGCCGGAACAGGGGCCGAATGAACACTGAAGCTTTCTTT.